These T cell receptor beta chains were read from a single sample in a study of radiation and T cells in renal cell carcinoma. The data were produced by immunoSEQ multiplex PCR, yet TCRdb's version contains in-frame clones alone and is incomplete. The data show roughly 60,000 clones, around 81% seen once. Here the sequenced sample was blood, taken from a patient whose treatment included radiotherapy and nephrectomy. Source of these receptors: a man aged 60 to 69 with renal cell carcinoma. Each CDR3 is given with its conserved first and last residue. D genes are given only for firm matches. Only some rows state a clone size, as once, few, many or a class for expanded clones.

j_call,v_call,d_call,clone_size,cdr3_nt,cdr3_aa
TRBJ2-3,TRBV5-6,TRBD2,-,TGTGCCAGCAGCTTGGGGGGACTAGCGGGGGCCTACAGCACAGATACGCAGTATTTT,CASSLGGLAGAYSTDTQYF
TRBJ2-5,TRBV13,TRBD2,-,TGTGCCAGCAGCTCGAGGACTAGCGGGGGACTGGAGACCCAGTACTTC,CASSSRTSGGLETQYF
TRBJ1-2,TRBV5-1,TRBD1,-,TGCGCCAGCAGCGAACGACAGGGCAATAACGGCTACACCTTC,CASSERQGNNGYTF
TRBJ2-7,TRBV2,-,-,TGTGCCAGCAGTCCCAACTACGAGCAGTACTTC,CASSPNYEQYF
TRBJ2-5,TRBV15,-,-,TGTGCCACCAGCAACTCGGGGACTCCCTTTGAGACCCAGTACTTC,CATSNSGTPFETQYF
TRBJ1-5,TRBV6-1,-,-,TGTGCCAGCAGTGACCTTCGGGGTCATCAGCCCCAGCATTTT,CASSDLRGHQPQHF
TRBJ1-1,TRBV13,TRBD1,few,TGTGCCAGCAGCCAATTGGGCAGGGGGGATGAAGCTTTCTTT,CASSQLGRGDEAFF
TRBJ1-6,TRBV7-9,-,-,TGTGCCAGCAGCTTAGTTGTGGGACTTAGGGATAATTCACCCCTCCACTTT,CASSLVVGLRDNSPLHF
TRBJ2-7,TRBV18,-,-,TGTGCCAGCTCCCCTCCCGGGGTCCACGAGCAGTACTTC,CASSPPGVHEQYF
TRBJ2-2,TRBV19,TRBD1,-,TGTGCCAGTAGTCTTGACAGGGTGGCCGGGGAGCTGTTTTTT,CASSLDRVAGELFF
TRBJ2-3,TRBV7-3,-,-,TGTGCCAGCAGCTTAGACAGCCGCACAGATACGCAGTATTTT,CASSLDSRTDTQYF
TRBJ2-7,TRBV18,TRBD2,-,TGTGCCAGCTCACCAGCGACTAGCGGGGGGGAATTCTACTACGAGCAGTACTTC,CASSPATSGGEFYYEQYF
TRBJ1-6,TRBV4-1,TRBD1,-,TGCGCCAGCAGCCAAGAACGACAGGGCTATGATAATTCACCCCTCCACTTT,CASSQERQGYDNSPLHF
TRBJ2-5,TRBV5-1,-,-,TGCGCCAGCAGCTTGGAAGTGGATATGGCGGAGACCCAGTACTTC,CASSLEVDMAETQYF
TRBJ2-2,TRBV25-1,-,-,TGTGCCAGCAGTGAAGGGGGCAGGTGGACCTACACCGGGGAGCTGTTTTTT,CASSEGGRWTYTGELFF
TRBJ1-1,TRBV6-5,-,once,TGTGCCAGCAGTACGAACAGGGAAGCTTTCTTT,CASSTNREAFF
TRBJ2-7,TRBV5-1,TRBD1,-,TGCGCCAGCAGCTTGTCAGGGGGCGAGCAGTACTTC,CASSLSGGEQYF
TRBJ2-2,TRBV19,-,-,TGTGCCAGTAACCCAGTTAACACCGGGGAGCTGTTTTTT,CASNPVNTGELFF
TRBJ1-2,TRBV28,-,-,TGTGCCAGCAGTTTTAGTACCTATGGCTACACCTTC,CASSFSTYGYTF
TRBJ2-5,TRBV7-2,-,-,TGTGCCAGCAGCTTAGATGCGGGGCGGGAGACCCAGTACTTC,CASSLDAGRETQYF
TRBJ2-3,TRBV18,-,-,TGTGCCAGCTCACCTTTGGGGCCTAGCACAGATACGCAGTATTTT,CASSPLGPSTDTQYF
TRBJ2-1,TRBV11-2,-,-,TGTGCCAGCAGCTTGGATCGTCTTTGGGACCTATCCTACAATGAGCAGTTCTTC,CASSLDRLWDLSYNEQFF
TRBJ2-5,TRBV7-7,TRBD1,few,TGTGCCAGCAGCTTGGACAGGGAAGAGACCCAGTACTTC,CASSLDREETQYF
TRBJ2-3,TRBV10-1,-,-,TGCGCCAGCAGTGAGTCGCGTGGGCTCTACGATACGCAGTATTTT,CASSESRGLYDTQYF
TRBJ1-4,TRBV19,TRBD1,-,TGTGCCAGTAGTATCGGGGCAGGGGGTGAGGAAAAACTGTTTTTT,CASSIGAGGEEKLFF
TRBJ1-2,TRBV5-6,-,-,TGTGCCAGCAGCTCAGGAAACTATGGCTACACCTTC,CASSSGNYGYTF
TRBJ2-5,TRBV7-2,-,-,TGTGCCAGCAGCAACCTGAAGGCCCAGTACTTC,CASSNLKAQYF
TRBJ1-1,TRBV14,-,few,TGTGCCAGCAGCCAGGGGGTGAATGAAGCTTTCTTT,CASSQGVNEAFF
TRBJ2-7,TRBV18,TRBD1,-,TGTGCCAGCTCACCATCAATCCGGGACAGGGACCTTTACGAGCAGTACTTC,CASSPSIRDRDLYEQYF
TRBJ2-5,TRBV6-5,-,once,TGTGCCAGCAGTTACTCGACCAGGGGTGAGACCCAGTACTTC,CASSYSTRGETQYF
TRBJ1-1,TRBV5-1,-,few,TGCGCCAGCAGCTTGGGGGTGGGTGGGGAAGCTTTCTTT,CASSLGVGGEAFF
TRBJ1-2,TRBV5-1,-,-,TGCGCCAGCAGCCCACAACAGGTTATATATGGCTACACCTTC,CASSPQQVIYGYTF
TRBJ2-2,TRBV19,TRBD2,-,TGTGCCAGTAGTCCGCGAGAGCGGGGGGGGTTCGCGAACACCGGGGAGCTGTTTTTT,CASSPRERGGFANTGELFF
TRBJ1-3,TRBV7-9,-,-,TGTGCCAGCAGCCAAGAACGCGGGAGGGGAGGTGGAAACACCATATATTTT,CASSQERGRGGGNTIYF
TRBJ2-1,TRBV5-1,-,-,TGCGCCAGCAGCACGTTACAGGAGGGGTTGGGGAATGAGCAGTTCTTC,CASSTLQEGLGNEQFF
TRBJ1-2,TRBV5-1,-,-,TGCGCCAGTTTTTCAACGGCAGGGGTTAACTATGGCTACACCTTC,CASFSTAGVNYGYTF
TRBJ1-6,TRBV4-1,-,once,TGCGCCAGCAGCCAAGAAAGGACCCTCCACTTT,CASSQERTLHF
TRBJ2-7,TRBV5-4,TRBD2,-,TGTGCCAGCAGCCCCGGCAACCTAGCGGGGGCCCTCGAGCAGTACTTC,CASSPGNLAGALEQYF
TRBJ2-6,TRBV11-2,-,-,TGTGCCAGCAGCTTAGATCCGCGCGGCCTTCTATCTGGGGCCAACGTCCTGACTTTC,CASSLDPRGLLSGANVLTF
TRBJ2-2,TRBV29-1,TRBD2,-,TGCAGCGTACGCGGGAGTGGCACCGGGGAGCTGTTTTTT,CSVRGSGTGELFF
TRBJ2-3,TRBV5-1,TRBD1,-,TGCGCCAGCAGCATCGAGGGTATGACAGGGGCAGATACGCAGTATTTT,CASSIEGMTGADTQYF
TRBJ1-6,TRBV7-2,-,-,TGTGCCAGCAGCTTAGGAGGGGCGGGTGATTCACCCCTCCACTTT,CASSLGGAGDSPLHF
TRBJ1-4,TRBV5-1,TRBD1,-,TGCGCCAGCAGGGTGGGACAGGCTAATGAAAAACTGTTTTTT,CASRVGQANEKLFF
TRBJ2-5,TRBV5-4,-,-,TGTGCCAGCAGCTCTGGGGTGCAGGGGCCCGAGACCCAGTACTTC,CASSSGVQGPETQYF
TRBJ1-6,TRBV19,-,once,TGTGCCAGTAGTATTCCCACAGGTTTGCGATCACCCCTCCACTTT,CASSIPTGLRSPLHF
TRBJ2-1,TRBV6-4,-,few,TGTGCCAGCAGTAAGGACTACCAGAACTCCTACAATGAGCAGTTCTTC,CASSKDYQNSYNEQFF
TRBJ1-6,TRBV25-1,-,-,TGTGCCAGCAGTGAATTGGGGACCGGGCGAACTTCACCCCTCCACTTT,CASSELGTGRTSPLHF
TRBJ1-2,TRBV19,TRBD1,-,TGTGCCAGTAGTCCCCGGGACAGCAAAATGGGAGGCTACACCTTC,CASSPRDSKMGGYTF
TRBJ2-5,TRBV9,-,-,TGTGCCAGCAGCGGTCCCTCCTACCAAGAGACCCAGTACTTC,CASSGPSYQETQYF
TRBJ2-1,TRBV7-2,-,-,TGTGCCAGCAGCCGCGGGGTCGGCTCCTACAATGAGCAGTTCTTC,CASSRGVGSYNEQFF
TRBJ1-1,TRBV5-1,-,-,TGCGCCAGCAGCCCGGAGGCGGGGGCGTTGCACACTGAAGCTTTCTTT,CASSPEAGALHTEAFF
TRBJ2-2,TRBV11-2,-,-,TGTGCCAGTGCCGCTGAGGGAACTAGCATGTTTTTT,CASAAEGTSMFF
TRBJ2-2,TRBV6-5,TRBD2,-,TGTGCCAGCAGTTTTAGCGGGAGGGCGAACGGGGAGCTGTTTTTT,CASSFSGRANGELFF
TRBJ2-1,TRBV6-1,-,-,TGTGCCAGCAGTGAAATAGGTACTGTCCTCATTTACTACAATGAGCAGTTCTTC,CASSEIGTVLIYYNEQFF
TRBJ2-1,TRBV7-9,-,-,TGTGCCAGCAGCTTAGCAGGGGGATGGTACAATGAGCAGTTCTTC,CASSLAGGWYNEQFF
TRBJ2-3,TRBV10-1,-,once,TGCGCCAGCAGTGGATCAGTGGATACGCAGTATTTT,CASSGSVDTQYF
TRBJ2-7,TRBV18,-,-,TGTGCCAGCTCACCCAAATCAGGGGGGACATCATACGAGCAGTACTTC,CASSPKSGGTSYEQYF
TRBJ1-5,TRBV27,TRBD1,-,TGTGCCAGCAGAACGGGACAGGGGGTAAATCAGCCCCAGCATTTT,CASRTGQGVNQPQHF
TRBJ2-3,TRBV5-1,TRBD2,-,TGCGCCAGCAGCTTGGTTCTAGCGGGAGTTGGGACAGATACGCAGTATTTT,CASSLVLAGVGTDTQYF